These 19 T cell receptor beta chains were all obtained from the same sample, sequenced in a study of blood T cells in healthy people across ages. Through a sample-barcoded 5' primer and a J-beta primer mix, a second PCR was run for roughly 6 to 11 cycles. MiXCR was run by TCRdb on the 5' RACE reads, yielding one entry per CDR3 protein. The table has around 1,100,000 distinct CDR3 sequences, roughly two fifths seen once. Sequencing input: blood. The receptors here all came from a man younger than 35 in good health.

The chain has TRBV9 and TRBJ2-1; D uncertain. The CDR3 loop spans 15 amino acids. The germline V gene has CDR1 SGDLS and CDR2 YYNGEE. Trimming left V 0 bases short and J 2 bases short, with 9 bases between. The CDR3 here is CASSVGPGTYNEQFF. The CDR3 DNA sequence: TGTGCCAGCAGCGTAGGGCCAGGAACCTACAATGAGCAGTTCTTC.

This clonotype was counted only a few times. The chain uses TRBV29-1 and TRBJ1-1; D is undetermined. Germline V gives CDR1 SQVTM, CDR2 ANQGSEA. Trimming removed 4 bases from V and 4 bases from J, with 7 bases in between. This CDR3 comprises 11 residues. DNA of the CDR3: TGCAGCGTTGTACGGAGCACTGAAGCTTTCTTT. This encodes CSVVRSTEAFF. The whole variable domain, remainder taken from reference TRBV29-1 and TRBJ1-1, is SAVISQKPSRDICQRGTSLTIQCQVDSQVTMMFWYRQQPGQSLTLIATANQGSEATYESGFVIDKFPISRPNLTFSTLTVSNMSPEDSSIYLCSVVRSTEAFFGQGTRLTVV.

V usage is TRBV4-2 and J usage is TRBJ1-4; no reliable D call. CDR3 length equals 15 residues. Between the trimmed V and J ends, which lost 3 bases and 7 bases, there was a span of 15 bases. CDR1 and CDR2 (germline): LGHNA, YNFKEQ. CDR3 coding DNA: TGTGCCAGCAGCCAGGTTTCAGGAGCCCGTGAAAAACTGTTTTTT. It specifies CASSQVSGAREKLFF.

In this sample, this clonotype turned up a few times. The chain has TRBV9 and TRBJ2-3; a possible D gene is TRBD2 (6 bases). Trimming left V 2 bases short and J 0 bases short, with 10 bases between. The length of the CDR3 is 15 residues. Germline CDR1 is SGDLS and CDR2 is YYNGEE. In nucleotides, the CDR3 is TGTGCCAGCAGCGTCCTCGGGGGTAGCACAGATACGCAGTATTTT. It specifies CASSVLGGSTDTQYF.

The chain uses TRBV4-3 and TRBJ2-1; TRBD2 aligns across 14 bases. Germline values: CDR1 LGHNA, CDR2 YSLEER. Trimming removed 4 bases from V and 6 bases from J; junction bases left unmatched: 5. This CDR3 is 16 amino acids long. In nucleotides, the CDR3 is TGCGCCAGCAGCCCTCCGACTAGCGGGGGGGCCAATGAGCAGTTCTTC. It yields the protein CASSPPTSGGANEQFF.

The chain combines TRBV14 with TRBJ2-5; D gene unclear. V lost 5 bases to trimming and J lost 11 bases, with 18 bases between them. CDR1 SGHDN and CDR2 FVKESK come from the germline V gene. The CDR3 is 13 amino acids. The CDR3 nucleotides are TGTGCCAGCAGCGACGGGCTCACAGATACGCAGTACTTC. Its translation is CASSDGLTDTQYF. Full variable domain (remainder filled in from reference TRBV14 and TRBJ2-5): EAGVTQFPSHSVIEKGQTVTLRCDPISGHDNLYWYRRVMGKEIKFLLHFVKESKQDESGMPNNRFLAERTGGTYSTLKVQPAELEDSGVYFCASSDGLTDTQYFGPGTRLLVL.

The chain combines TRBV3-1 with TRBJ1-1; D not certain. The CDR3 sequence is 14 residues long. The germline V and J ends were trimmed by 1 base and 2 bases, with 8 bases remaining between them. CDR1 LGHDT and CDR2 YNNKEL come from the germline V gene (reference sequence). The CDR3 coding sequence is TGTGCCAGCAGCCAAGCCGAGGGAAACACTGAAGCTTTCTTT. Translating it yields CASSQAEGNTEAFF. The whole variable domain, filled in from reference TRBV3-1 and TRBJ1-1, reads DTAVSQTPKYLVTQMGNDKSIKCEQNLGHDTMYWYKQDSKKFLKIMFSYNNKELIINETVPNRFSPKSPDKAHLNLHINSLELGDSAVYFCASSQAEGNTEAFFGQGTRLTVV.

The J gene is TRBJ1-2, the V gene TRBV6-1; no clear D gene. Trimming left V 1 base short and J 4 bases short, with 13 bases between. Germline CDR1 MNHNS, CDR2 SASEGT. CDR3 length equals 15 residues. CDR3 sequence reads: CASSEGMGKGYGYTF. The CDR3 DNA reads TGTGCCAGCAGTGAAGGAATGGGGAAGGGCTATGGCTACACCTTC.

The chain recombines TRBV30 with TRBJ2-3, with D maybe TRBD1 (7 bases). The CDR3 length is 16 residues. Deletions cut 5 bases from V and 6 bases from J, with 24 bases between. From germline, CDR1 is GTSNPN and CDR2 SVGIG (reference sequence). The chain's CDR3 is CAWFSKQGGAGDTQYF. The CDR3, as DNA: TGTGCCTGGTTCTCCAAGCAAGGGGGCGCGGGGGATACGCAGTATTTT.

There are many counts of this clonotype. The chain has TRBV6-6 and TRBJ2-3, with D perhaps matching TRBD1 (6 bases). This CDR3 is 15 amino acids long. Germline CDR1 reads MNHNY; CDR2 reads SVGAGI (reference sequence). V was clipped by 5 bases and J by 5 bases, with 17 bases between them. This chain's CDR3 is CASSPGVVSGDTQYF. The DNA for the CDR3 is TGTGCCAGCAGTCCAGGGGTTGTAAGTGGAGATACGCAGTATTTT.

The DNA for the CDR3 is TGTGCCAGCAGTCCGGGGACAGGGCTAAATGAAAAACTGTTTTTT. It is translated as CASSPGTGLNEKLFF. The V call is TRBV27, the J call TRBJ1-4; 9 bases fit TRBD1. From germline, CDR1 is MNHEY and CDR2 SMNVEV (reference sequence). The CDR3 sequence is 15 residues long. J was trimmed by 5 bases and V by 5 bases; bases with no gene match: 6.

This clonotype has more than one count but fewer than ten. V and J are TRBV2 and TRBJ2-1, with a possible D match to TRBD2 (5 bases). Trimming removed 1 base from V and 0 bases from J, with 7 bases in between. From germline, CDR1 is SNHLY and CDR2 FYNNEI. This CDR3 spans 15 amino acids. CDR3 residues: CASSEVGSSYNEQFF. CDR3 DNA sequence: TGTGCCAGCAGTGAAGTGGGGAGCTCCTACAATGAGCAGTTCTTC.

The V and J genes are TRBV5-1 and TRBJ1-4; D is uncertain. The CDR3 is made up of 15 amino acids. Germline values: CDR1 SGHRS, CDR2 YFSETQ. V dropped 3 bases and J dropped 5 bases, with 14 bases sitting between them. The CDR3 is CASSSAGRENEKLFF. Here the CDR3 DNA reads TGCGCCAGCAGCTCCGCGGGGAGGGAGAATGAAAAACTGTTTTTT.

With respect to this clonotype: A clone one base away is much larger, so this may be a read error. V and J are TRBV20-1 and TRBJ2-1; 7 nucleotides agree with TRBD1. Per the germline V gene, CDR1 is DFQATT and CDR2 is SNEGSKA (reference sequence). Germline trimming cut 5 bases from V and 9 bases from J; bases unmatched to any gene: 7. The CDR3 extends over 12 amino acids. CDR3 amino acids: CSAPRGFVEQFF. As DNA, the CDR3 is TGCAGTGCTCCCAGGGGGTTCGTTGAGCAGTTCTTC.

This clonotype turned up a few times. This chain joins TRBV27 and TRBJ1-5, with D unresolved. CDR1 and CDR2 (germline): MNHEY, SMNVEV (reference sequence). This CDR3 contains 15 residues. Trimming took off 6 bases at V and 6 bases at J, with 18 bases between the two ends. The CDR3 reads CASSLSRSLSQPQHF. The CDR3 nucleotides read TGTGCCAGCAGCCTGTCGAGATCCCTAAGTCAGCCCCAGCATTTT.

The chain combines TRBV20-1 with TRBJ2-7, with 8 positions matching TRBD2. This CDR3 has 15 amino acids. V dropped 3 bases and J dropped 1; count of bases not matched to a gene: 8. Germline assignment: CDR1 DFQATT and CDR2 SNEGSKA (reference sequence). This CDR3 is CSARVPGGGSYEQYF. CDR3 sequence (DNA): TGCAGTGCTAGGGTCCCTGGCGGGGGGTCCTACGAGCAGTACTTC.

In DNA form, the CDR3 reads TGCGCCAGCAGCTTGAGGGTTGGGGATGGGAATGAGCAGTTCTTC. Translating it yields CASSLRVGDGNEQFF. This chain links TRBV5-1 with TRBJ2-1; no clear D gene. V lost 1 base and J 7 bases, leaving 15 bases between the germline ends. Germline V gene data show CDR1 as SGHRS and CDR2 as YFSETQ. This CDR3 has 15 amino acids.

This clonotype was observed a handful of times. J is TRBJ2-5 and V is TRBV5-1; 9 bases agree with TRBD1. Germline V lookup: CDR1 SGHRS, CDR2 YFSETQ. J was trimmed by 5 bases and V by 4 bases; bases with no gene match: 15. The CDR3 contains 17 residues. The CDR3 nucleotides are TGCGCCAGCAGCCGTCGAGGAACCGGACAGGGGTTGGAGACCCAGTACTTC. It yields the protein CASSRRGTGQGLETQYF.

The rearrangement uses TRBV6-5 and TRBJ2-7; the match to TRBD1 covers 7 bases. After removal of 6 bases from V and 5 bases from J, the junction contained 4 bases not matched to a gene. The CDR3 runs to 12 residues. Germline V gene data show CDR1 as MNHEY and CDR2 as SVGAGI. The CDR3 DNA reads as TGTGCCAGCAGACAGGGGTTTGACGAGCAGTACTTC. Translating gives CASRQGFDEQYF.